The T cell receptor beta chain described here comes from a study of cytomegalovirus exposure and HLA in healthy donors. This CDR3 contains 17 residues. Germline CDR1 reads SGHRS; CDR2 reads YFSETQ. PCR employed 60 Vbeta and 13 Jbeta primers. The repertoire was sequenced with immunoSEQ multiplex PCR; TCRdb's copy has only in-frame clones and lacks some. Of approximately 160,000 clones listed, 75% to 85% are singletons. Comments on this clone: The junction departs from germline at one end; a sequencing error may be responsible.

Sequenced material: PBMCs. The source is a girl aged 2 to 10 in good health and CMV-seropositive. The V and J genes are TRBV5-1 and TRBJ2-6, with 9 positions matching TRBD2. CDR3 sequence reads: CASSLEGTSSRANVLTF. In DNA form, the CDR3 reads TGCGCCAGCAGCTTGGAGGGGACTAGCTCTCGGGCCAACGTCCTGACTTTC.